This T cell receptor (beta chain) was sequenced in a study of blood T cell repertoires in COVID-19. Across the study: Both acute and convalescent COVID-19 samples were obtained from the United States, Italy and Spain.

The assay was immunoSEQ multiplex PCR, and TCRdb's table has in-frame clones only and misses some. The sample includes around 100,000 clones, roughly 88% of them seen just once. The sequence was obtained from a woman in her 70s who had recovered from COVID-19. Material: peripheral blood.

The CDR3: CASTPSPEAVDTQYF. The CDR3 DNA sequence: TGTGCCAGCACCCCGAGCCCCGAGGCCGTGGATACGCAGTATTTT. The chain has TRBV9 and TRBJ2-3, with D hard to call. With 6 bases removed from V and 6 bases from J, the gap between germline ends came to 20 bases. CDR1 is SGDLS, CDR2 YYNGEE, per germline. The CDR3 runs 15 residues.